This TCR beta chain was sequenced during a study of OX40 agonist ivuxolimab in advanced cancers. Study overall: A history of anti-PD-1, anti-PD-L1 or anti-CTLA-4 therapy was acceptable, and around 36% had some.

TCRdb's table, derived via immunoSEQ multiplex PCR, lists solely in-frame clones and lacks some. The sample gives approximately 67,000 clones, just over 90% of which show up once; over 4.5% is in the top ten. The V end lost 0 bases, the J end lost 0 bases, and 9 bases lay between the germline ends. The CDR3 runs to 16 residues. Germline lookup yields CDR1 LGHNA and CDR2 YSLEER. The source material was CD4+ or CD8+ T cells sorted from blood, sampled in a trial of the OX40 agonist ivuxolimab. The receptor's source is an adult with an advanced solid tumor such as melanoma, head and neck, liver or kidney cancer. The V call is TRBV4-3, the J call TRBJ1-3; the D is unclear. CDR3: CASSQDLPGSGNTIYF. CDR3 nucleotides: TGCGCCAGCAGCCAAGATCTCCCAGGCTCTGGAAACACCATATATTTT.